The 11 T cell receptor beta chains below come from one sample, sequenced in a study of blood T cell repertoires in COVID-19 (dated by TCRdb to 2020 to 2022). Library preparation employed the immunoSEQ multiplex PCR assay. The immuneACCESS repertoire file appears here via TCRdb, limited to in-frame rearrangements. These files lack a portion of the clones; in checked studies, under half of the deficit traces to unresolved V genes, and the cause of the others is not known. Present in this sample are roughly 240,000 clones, 75% to 85% of which were seen just once. The ten top clones hold approximately 5.1% of the sample. Sequencing was done on a sample of peripheral blood. These TCRs come from a man aged 50 or older with COVID-19, enrolled during active disease.

This clone was seen just once. This chain links TRBV6-5 with TRBJ1-2; no firm D call. CDR1 MNHEY and CDR2 SVGAGI come from the germline V gene. V lost 4 bases and J 5 bases, leaving 5 bases between the germline ends. The CDR3 runs 11 residues. CDR3 sequence reads: CASSSGYGYTF. Written as DNA, the CDR3 is TGTGCCAGCAGTTCGGGTTATGGCTACACCTTC.

A few counts support this clone. V and J are TRBV6-2 or TRBV6-3 and TRBJ2-7; perhaps TRBD1 as D (5 bases). The CDR3 consists of 13 residues. V was trimmed by 2 bases and J by 3 bases, leaving 8 bases between them. Germline lookup yields CDR1 MNHEY and CDR2 SVGEGT. DNA for the CDR3: TGTGCCAGCAGTTACACTACAGGCTACGAGCAGTACTTC. Protein product: CASSYTTGYEQYF.

This clone was seen only once. The genes are TRBV5-8 and TRBJ2-1, with 7 bases matching TRBD1. The J segment lost 11 bases and the V segment lost 2 bases, leaving 10 bases of the junction unmatched. Germline values: CDR1 SGHTS, CDR2 YDEGEE. The CDR3 has 14 residues. The CDR3 sequence is CASSFGQASVKQFF. CDR3 bases: TGTGCCAGCAGCTTCGGACAGGCCAGTGTCAAGCAGTTCTTC.

The chain is built from TRBV9 and TRBJ2-1; 9 positions agree with TRBD1. Looked up from germline, CDR1 is SGDLS and CDR2 is YYNGEE. CDR3 size: 16 residues. V shed 3 bases and J 6 bases; nucleotides not matched to a gene: 10. CDR3 nucleotides: TGTGCCAGCAGCGGTTCCGGGACAGGGCTATCCAATGAGCAGTTCTTC. Translating gives CASSGSGTGLSNEQFF.

The rearrangement uses TRBV7-8 and TRBJ1-6; 7 bases are shared with TRBD1. Trimming removed 6 bases from V and 7 bases from J; junction bases left unmatched: 3. Germline V gives CDR1 SGHVS, CDR2 FQNEAQ. CDR3 length equals 13 residues. In DNA form, the CDR3 reads TGTGCCAGCAGAGGACAGGCCAATTCACCCCTCCACTTT. Residues: CASRGQANSPLHF. Complete variable domain (other parts from reference TRBV7-8 and TRBJ1-6): GAGVSQSPRYKVAKRGQDVALRCDPISGHVSLFWYQQALGQGPEFLTYFQNEAQLDKSGLPSDRFFAERPEGSVSTLKIQRTQQEDSAVYLCASRGQANSPLHFGNGTRLTVT.

This rearrangement joins TRBV4-2 to TRBJ2-2; D is ambiguous. V was shortened by 0 bases and J by 5 bases, with 7 bases between the two germline ends. CDR1 and CDR2 from the germline V gene are LGHNA and YNFKEQ. The CDR3 length is 14 residues. The CDR3 is CASSQDRVTGELFF. CDR3 coding DNA: TGTGCCAGCAGCCAAGATCGGGTAACCGGGGAGCTGTTTTTT.

The J gene is TRBJ1-1, the V gene TRBV28, with 7 bases that match TRBD1. There are 14 residues in the CDR3. The V segment lost 3 bases and the J segment 5 bases; nucleotides outside the gene matches: 6. Germline V gene data show CDR1 as MDHEN and CDR2 as SYDVKM. CDR3 in amino acids: CASSLAGGWTEAFF. The CDR3 coding sequence is TGTGCCAGCAGTTTGGCAGGGGGATGGACTGAAGCTTTCTTT.

This clone appeared a single time. The rearrangement joins TRBV4-1 to TRBJ1-2; D unclear. In germline, CDR1 is MGHRA, CDR2 YSYEKL. This CDR3 is 15 amino acids long. Trimming cost V 0 bases and J 2 bases, with 10 bases left between them. In DNA, the CDR3 is TGCGCCAGCAGCCAAGATGCGGTCGGAAACTATGGCTACACCTTC. Translated, it gives CASSQDAVGNYGYTF.

The chain recombines TRBV11-2 with TRBJ1-2, with D possibly matching TRBD1 (5 bases). The V end was cut by 5 bases, the J end by 4 bases, with 8 bases between. The CDR3 totals 12 residues. Germline loops: CDR1 SGHAT, CDR2 FQNNGV. Here the CDR3 reads CASSQGTYGYTF. DNA for the CDR3: TGTGCCAGCAGCCAGGGTACCTATGGCTACACCTTC. The whole variable domain, remainder taken from reference TRBV11-2 and TRBJ1-2, is EAGVAQSPRYKIIEKRQSVAFWCNPISGHATLYWYQQILGQGPKLLIQFQNNGVVDDSQLPKDRFSAERLKGVDSTLKIQPAKLEDSAVYLCASSQGTYGYTFGSGTRLTVV.

There are many counts of this clone. The chain employs TRBV7-8 and TRBJ1-1; unclear D gene. Germline V gene sequence: CDR1 SGHVS, CDR2 FQNEAQ. The CDR3 has 11 residues. The V end lost 5 bases, the J end lost 8 bases, and 9 bases lay between the germline ends. The CDR3 loop is CASSPTKEAFF. In nucleotides, the CDR3 is TGTGCCAGCAGCCCCACTAAGGAAGCTTTCTTT.

The chain recombines TRBV6-6 with TRBJ2-3; 13 bases are a match to TRBD2. This CDR3 spans 16 amino acids. The V gene's germline CDR1 is MNHNY and CDR2 SVGAGI (reference sequence). With V trimmed by 6 bases and J by 2 bases, 5 bases remained unmatched. CDR3 DNA sequence: TGTGCCAGCAGGCCTACTAGCGGGGGGGTCACAGATACGCAGTATTTT. Residues: CASRPTSGGVTDTQYF.